This TCR beta chain was documented in a study of metastatic and nonmetastatic thyroid tumors. This clone was seen only a few times. Its antigen remains unidentified. Study findings and constraints: It was reportedly found that TCR beta diversity was significantly higher in malignant thyroid tumors than in benign nodules, a difference seen in both blood and tumor samples.

Prior to thyroid surgery, none of the patients had received any treatment. TCRdb re-called the PCR reads with MiXCR. The profile shows approximately 5,400 clones, 30% to 45% of them singletons. Trimming pared 3 bases from V and 0 bases from J, leaving 10 bases between. The CDR3 is 14 amino acids. CDR1 and CDR2 from the germline V gene are SGHRS and YFSETQ. The sequence derives from a female donor with papillary thyroid cancer or a benign thyroid nodule (not recorded which). Some clones in this sample may be carry-over from other donors' samples. The source material was adjacent normal tissue. The rearrangement uses TRBV5-1 and TRBJ2-7; D perhaps matches TRBD1 (6 bases). CDR3 region: CASSSGQFSYEQYF. CDR3 nucleotide sequence: TGCGCCAGCAGCTCCGGACAGTTCTCCTACGAGCAGTACTTC.